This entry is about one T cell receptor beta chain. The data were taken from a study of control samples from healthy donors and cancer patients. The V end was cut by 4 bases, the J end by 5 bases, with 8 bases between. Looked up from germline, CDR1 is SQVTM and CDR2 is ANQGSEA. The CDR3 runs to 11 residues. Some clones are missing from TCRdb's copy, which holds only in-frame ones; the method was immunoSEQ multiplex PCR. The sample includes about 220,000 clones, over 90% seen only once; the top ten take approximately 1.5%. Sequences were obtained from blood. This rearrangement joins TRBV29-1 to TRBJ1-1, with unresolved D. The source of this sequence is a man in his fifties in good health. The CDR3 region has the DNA TGCAGCGTTGGTCGACGGACTGAAGCTTTCTTT. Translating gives CSVGRRTEAFF.